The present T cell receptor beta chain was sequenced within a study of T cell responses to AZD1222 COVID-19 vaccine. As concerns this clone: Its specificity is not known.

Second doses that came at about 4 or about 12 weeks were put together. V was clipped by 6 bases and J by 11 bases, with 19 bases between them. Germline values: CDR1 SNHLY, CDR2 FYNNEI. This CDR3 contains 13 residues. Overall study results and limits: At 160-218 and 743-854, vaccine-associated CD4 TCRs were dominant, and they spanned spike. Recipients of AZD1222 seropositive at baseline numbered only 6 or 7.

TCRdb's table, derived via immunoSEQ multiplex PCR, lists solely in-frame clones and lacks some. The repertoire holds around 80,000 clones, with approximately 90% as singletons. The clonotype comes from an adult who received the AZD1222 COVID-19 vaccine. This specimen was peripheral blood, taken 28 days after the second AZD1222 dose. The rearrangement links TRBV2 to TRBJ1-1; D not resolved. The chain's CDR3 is CASSREEGYEAFF. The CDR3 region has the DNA TGTGCCAGCAGCAGAGAGGAGGGTTACGAGGCTTTCTTT.